The rows below give T cell receptor beta chains drawn from one sample of a study of blood T cell repertoires in COVID-19. The assay was immunoSEQ multiplex PCR, and TCRdb's table has in-frame clones only and misses some. The sample records 70,000 to 90,000 clones, roughly 70% being singletons. Sequenced input: peripheral blood. These receptors were taken from a human donor with acute or convalescent COVID-19. The donor label of this sample is uncertain. Each CDR3 is given with its conserved first and last residue. A D gene is named only where the DNA matches it firmly. Clone size appears in some rows only: once, few, many, or a class for an expanded clone.

V gene	J gene	D gene	clone size	CDR3 protein	CDR3 DNA
TRBV6-5	TRBJ1-5	TRBD1	NA	CASALGQGNQPQHF	TGTGCCAGCGCCCTCGGACAGGGGAATCAGCCCCAGCATTTT
TRBV28	TRBJ1-2	NA	NA	CASSFGGGDYGYTF	TGTGCCAGCAGTTTCGGGGGGGGAGATTATGGCTACACCTTC
TRBV30	TRBJ1-1	NA	few	CAWSPGPGFSEAFF	TGTGCCTGGAGTCCTGGACCGGGGTTCTCTGAAGCTTTCTTT
TRBV2	TRBJ2-2	TRBD1	NA	CASSKGQYTGELFF	TGTGCCAGCAGTAAGGGACAGTACACCGGGGAGCTGTTTTTT
TRBV18	TRBJ1-2	NA	NA	CASSPQGITSGYTF	TGTGCCAGCTCACCACAGGGGATAACCTCTGGCTACACCTTC
TRBV5-8	TRBJ2-2	NA	once	CASSRNRDTGELFF	TGTGCCAGCAGCCGAAACCGGGACACCGGGGAGCTGTTTTTT
TRBV7-8	TRBJ1-5	NA	NA	CASTQGGPRQPQHF	TGTGCCAGCACCCAGGGCGGACCACGGCAGCCCCAGCATTTT
TRBV16	TRBJ2-2	NA	once	CASSPHRAGTGELFF	TGTGCCAGCAGCCCCCACAGGGCCGGCACCGGGGAGCTGTTTTTT
TRBV28	TRBJ1-2	TRBD1	NA	CASKSPGQPIYGYTF	TGTGCCAGCAAAAGCCCGGGACAGCCGATCTATGGCTACACCTTC
TRBV5-1	TRBJ1-6	TRBD1	few	CASSLQDRGDSPLHF	TGCGCCAGCAGCTTGCAGGACAGGGGCGATTCACCCCTCCACTTT
TRBV6-5	TRBJ2-7	TRBD1	once	CASSHVRDRDDEQYF	TGTGCCAGCAGTCACGTCCGGGACAGGGACGACGAGCAGTACTTC
TRBV2	TRBJ2-1	TRBD2	few	CASSGTSGGSEQFF	TGTGCCAGCAGCGGGACTAGCGGGGGCAGTGAGCAGTTCTTC
TRBV30	TRBJ1-6	NA	NA	CAWGPSNSPLHF	TGTGCCTGGGGACCCTCTAATTCACCCCTCCACTTT
TRBV11-2	TRBJ2-3	NA	NA	CASSPSGFSTDTQYF	TGTGCCAGCAGCCCCTCCGGGTTTAGCACAGATACGCAGTATTTT
TRBV19	TRBJ1-5	NA	NA	CASRPPDFRGNQPQHF	TGTGCCAGTAGGCCACCGGACTTTAGGGGCAATCAGCCCCAGCATTTT
TRBV7-6	TRBJ1-6	TRBD1	NA	CASSLRVGTANSPLHF	TGTGCCAGCAGCTTAAGGGTTGGGACAGCAAATTCACCCCTCCACTTT
TRBV9	TRBJ2-7	NA	NA	CASSVVDSGAYEQYF	TGTGCCAGCAGCGTGGTGGACAGCGGGGCCTACGAGCAGTACTTC
TRBV28	TRBJ1-5	TRBD1	NA	CASSLYLGDSSLQPQHF	TGTGCCAGCTCGCTTTATTTAGGGGACAGTTCCCTTCAGCCCCAGCATTTT
TRBV6-5	TRBJ2-7	NA	once	CASSYWQGPLYEQYF	TGTGCCAGCAGTTATTGGCAGGGCCCACTATACGAGCAGTACTTC
TRBV6-2/TRBV6-3	TRBJ2-1	NA	NA	CASIPAGLNEQFF	TGTGCCAGCATCCCGGCGGGTCTCAATGAGCAGTTCTTC
TRBV7-9	TRBJ2-7	NA	NA	CASSFRGFSYEQYF	TGTGCCAGCAGCTTTCGAGGTTTCAGTTACGAGCAGTACTTC
TRBV11-3	TRBJ1-4	NA	NA	CASALNEKLFF	TGTGCCAGCGCGCTAAATGAAAAACTGTTTTTT